This T cell receptor beta chain was observed in a study of blood T cell repertoires in COVID-19. Study context: Samples of COVID-19 (acute and convalescent) were obtained from the United States, Italy and Spain. PBMCs, B-cell-depleted T cells, or T cells provided the cDNA or gDNA that made up the material.

CDR3 length: 14 amino acids. Germline V gene lookup returns CDR1 SGHRS and CDR2 YFSETQ. The J segment lost 1 base and the V segment lost 5 bases, leaving 4 bases of the junction unmatched. Per the authors' pipeline: How many nucleated cells were present was estimated from reference gene primer amplification. Sequenced by immunoSEQ multiplex PCR; TCRdb stores in-frame clones only, minus some. That table gives V, J and clone size, and the DNA gave D and trimming. The sample holds about 260,000 clones; 85% are singletons and the top ten take 10% to 15%. The sequence derives from a human donor in a cohort sampled during active COVID-19. Specimen: peripheral blood. This chain links TRBV5-1 with TRBJ2-7, with 9 bases that match TRBD1. The CDR3 coding sequence is TGCGCCAGCAGTTCCGGGACAGGGTCCTACGAGCAGTACTTC. It codes for CASSSGTGSYEQYF. The full variable domain, completed using reference TRBV5-1 and TRBJ2-7, is KAGVTQTPRYLIKTRGQQVTLSCSPISGHRSVSWYQQTPGQGLQFLFEYFSETQRNKGNFPGRFSGRQFSNSRSEMNVSTLELGDSALYLCASSSGTGSYEQYFGPGTRLTVT.